These 10 T cell receptor beta chains originate from one sample sequenced in a study of post-analysis software for immune sequencing data (dated by TCRdb to between 2015 and 2016). Broad study findings and their caveats: Patients showed significantly higher frequencies than controls for about 5 TRBV segments, among them TRBV5-6, TRBV5-1 and TRBV20-1.

Preparation of the library involved PCR. For sequencing, an Illumina HiSeq 2500 was employed. Unique molecular identifiers were incorporated into TCR beta cDNA libraries to reduce PCR and sequencing biases. TCRdb itself trimmed the public reads at Q25 with fastp, ran MiXCR and retained productive beta chains. Each entry merges the rows of one CDR3 protein and shows their most common DNA and genes. This sample has around 500,000 distinct CDR3 sequences in its table, and under 40% of those were observed once. The ten biggest clones cover 4.5% to 7.5% of the sample. These receptors have no known antigen. Input material: blood. Receptors originate from a girl under 18 with multiple sclerosis.

Details on this clonotype: A much larger clone is a single base away; this may be a read error. The chain links TRBV20-1 to TRBJ2-1; 12 bases line up with TRBD1. This CDR3 is 14 amino acids long. The germline V gene has CDR1 DFQATT and CDR2 SNEGSKA (reference sequence). This chain's CDR3 is CSARSGTGGNVQFF. The DNA of the CDR3 is TGCAGTGCTAGATCCGGGACAGGGGGCAATGTGCAGTTCTTC.

The J gene is TRBJ1-2, the V gene TRBV6-5; tentative D call: TRBD1 (5 bases). V lost 6 bases, J lost 7 bases, and 15 bases lay in between. The germline CDR1 and CDR2 sequences are MNHEY and SVGAGI. This CDR3 has 13 amino acids. In DNA form, the CDR3 reads TGTGCCAGCAGCAGGGACGGGGTATCTGGCTACACCTTC. This encodes CASSRDGVSGYTF.

V is TRBV3-1 and J is TRBJ2-3; D call uncertain. This CDR3 region has 14 residues. Trimming removed 5 bases from V and 2 bases from J, with 11 bases in between. CDR1 and CDR2 from the germline V gene are LGHDT and YNNKEL (reference sequence). CDR3 bases: TGTGCCAGCAGCTACCTGACCGTCACAGATACGCAGTATTTT. Translated, it gives CASSYLTVTDTQYF.

The rearrangement uses TRBV5-1 and TRBJ2-7, with 9 bases fitting TRBD2. V shed 0 bases and J 1 base; nucleotides not matched to a gene: 5. The germline V gene has CDR1 SGHRS and CDR2 YFSETQ. The CDR3 totals 16 residues. CDR3 coding DNA: TGCGCCAGCAGCTTGGGTCCAGCGGGGGGATCCTACGAGCAGTACTTC. Translated: CASSLGPAGGSYEQYF.

This clonotype occurred a few times. The chain carries TRBV5-6 and TRBJ2-7; D is perhaps TRBD2 (5 bases). The DNA end is a closer match to TRBJ2-5, so the J assignment may be wrong. The germline gives CDR1 SGHDT, CDR2 YYEEEE. The CDR3 length is 13 residues. CDR3: CASSWESGQTQYF. CDR3 DNA: TGTGCCAGCAGCTGGGAGTCAGGACAGACCCAGTACTTC.

This chain joins TRBV7-9 and TRBJ2-5; D remains ambiguous. Germline V gene data show CDR1 as SEHNR and CDR2 as FQNEAQ (reference sequence). V gave up 5 bases and J gave up 5 bases, with 15 bases separating them. The CDR3 runs to 14 residues. The CDR3 DNA reads TGTGCCAGCAGCGCCCCTGGGCCGCTGGAGACCCAGTACTTC. It translates to CASSAPGPLETQYF.

J is TRBJ2-1 and V is TRBV20-1; 7 bases align to TRBD1. CDR3 size: 13 residues. Germline V lookup: CDR1 DFQATT, CDR2 SNEGSKA (reference sequence). After removal of 4 bases from V and 6 bases from J, the junction contained 6 bases not matched to a gene. CDR3 nucleotides: TGCAGTGCTACTAAGACAGGGCCCAATGAGCAGTTCTTC. This codes for CSATKTGPNEQFF.

A note on this clonotype: One junction end disagrees with the germline gene, perhaps due to a read error. This chain uses TRBV3-1 with TRBJ1-2, with D perhaps TRBD1 (5 bases). Germline assignment: CDR1 LGHDT and CDR2 YNNKEL (reference sequence). CDR3 size: 13 residues. The CDR3 DNA reads TGTGCCAGCAGCCAATTTAGGGACTATGGCTGCACCTTC. It translates to CASSQFRDYGCTF. Full variable domain (missing parts from reference TRBV3-1 and TRBJ1-2): DTAVSQTPKYLVTQMGNDKSIKCEQNLGHDTMYWYKQDSKKFLKIMFSYNNKELIINETVPNRFSPKSPDKAHLNLHINSLELGDSAVYFCASSQFRDYGCTFGSGTRLTVV.

The chain recombines TRBV27 with TRBJ2-7; 9 bases fit TRBD2. The CDR3 loop spans 20 amino acids. Trimming cost V 2 bases and J 0 bases; bases outside gene matches: 17. Germline CDR1 and CDR2: MNHEY and SMNVEV (reference sequence). Written as DNA, the CDR3 is TGTGCCAGCAGTTTAAAGGGACTAGCCAAAAAATCGGCCAGCTCCTACGAGCAGTACTTC. Translated: CASSLKGLAKKSASSYEQYF.

This clonotype was picked up a small number of times. The chain joins TRBV27 to TRBJ2-1, with D possibly called TRBD1 or TRBD2 (5 bases each). Germline loops: CDR1 MNHEY, CDR2 SMNVEV (reference sequence). This CDR3 spans 13 amino acids. V lost 2 bases, J lost 6 bases, and 8 bases lay in between. The CDR3 region has the DNA TGTGCCAGCAGTTTAGACGGGACCAATGAGCAGTTCTTC. Translating gives CASSLDGTNEQFF.